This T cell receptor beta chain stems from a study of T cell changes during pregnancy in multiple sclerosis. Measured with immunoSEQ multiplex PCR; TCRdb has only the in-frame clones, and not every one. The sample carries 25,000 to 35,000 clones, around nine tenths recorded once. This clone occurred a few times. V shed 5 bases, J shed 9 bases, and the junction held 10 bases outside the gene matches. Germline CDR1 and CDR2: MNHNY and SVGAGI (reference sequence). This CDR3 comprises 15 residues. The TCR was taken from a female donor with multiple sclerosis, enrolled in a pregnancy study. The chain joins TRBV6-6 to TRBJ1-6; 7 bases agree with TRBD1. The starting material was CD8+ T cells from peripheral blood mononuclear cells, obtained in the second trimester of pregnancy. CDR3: CASSNRQGEGSPLHF. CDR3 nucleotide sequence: TGTGCCAGCAGTAACCGACAGGGTGAAGGTTCACCCCTCCACTTT.